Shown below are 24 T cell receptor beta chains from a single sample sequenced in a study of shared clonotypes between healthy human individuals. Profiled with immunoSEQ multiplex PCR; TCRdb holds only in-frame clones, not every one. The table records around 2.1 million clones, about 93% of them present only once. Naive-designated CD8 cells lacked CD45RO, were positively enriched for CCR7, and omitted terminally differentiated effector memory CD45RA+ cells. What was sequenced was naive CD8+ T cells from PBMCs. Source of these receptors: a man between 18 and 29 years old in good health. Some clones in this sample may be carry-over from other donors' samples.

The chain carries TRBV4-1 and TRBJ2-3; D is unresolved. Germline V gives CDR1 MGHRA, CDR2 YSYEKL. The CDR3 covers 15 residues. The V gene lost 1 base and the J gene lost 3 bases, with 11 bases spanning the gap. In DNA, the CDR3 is TGCGCCAGCAGCCAAGTAGGGCAGGCAACAGATACGCAGTATTTT. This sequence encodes CASSQVGQATDTQYF.

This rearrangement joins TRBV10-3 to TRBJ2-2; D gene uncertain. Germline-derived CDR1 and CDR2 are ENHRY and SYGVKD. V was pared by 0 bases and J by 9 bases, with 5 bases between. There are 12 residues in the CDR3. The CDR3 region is CAISESARELFF. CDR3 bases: TGTGCCATCAGTGAGTCGGCCCGGGAGCTGTTTTTT.

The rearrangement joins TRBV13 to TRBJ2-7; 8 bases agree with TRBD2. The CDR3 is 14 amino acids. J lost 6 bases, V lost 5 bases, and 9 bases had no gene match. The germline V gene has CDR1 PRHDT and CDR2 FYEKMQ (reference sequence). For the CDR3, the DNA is TGTGCCAGCAGCCCGTACGGGGGGGACGTCGAGCAGTACTTC. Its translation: CASSPYGGDVEQYF.

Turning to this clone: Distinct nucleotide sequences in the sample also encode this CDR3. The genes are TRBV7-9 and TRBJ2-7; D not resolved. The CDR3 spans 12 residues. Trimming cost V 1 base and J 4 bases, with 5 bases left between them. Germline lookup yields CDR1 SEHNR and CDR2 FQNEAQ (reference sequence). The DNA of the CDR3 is TGTGCCAGCAGCTTAGGGTTTTACGAGCAGTACTTC. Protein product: CASSLGFYEQYF.

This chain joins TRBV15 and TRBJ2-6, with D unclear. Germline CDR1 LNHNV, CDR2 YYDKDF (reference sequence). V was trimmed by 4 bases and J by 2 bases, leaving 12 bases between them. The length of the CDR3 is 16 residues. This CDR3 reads CATSITRAPGANVLTF. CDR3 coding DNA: TGTGCCACCAGCATTACAAGAGCACCTGGGGCCAACGTCCTGACTTTC.

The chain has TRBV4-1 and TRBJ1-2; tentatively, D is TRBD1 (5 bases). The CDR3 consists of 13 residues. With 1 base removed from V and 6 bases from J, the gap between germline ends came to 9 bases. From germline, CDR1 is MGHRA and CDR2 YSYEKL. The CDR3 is CASSQAGYHGYTF. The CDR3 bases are TGCGCCAGCAGCCAAGCAGGGTACCATGGCTACACCTTC.

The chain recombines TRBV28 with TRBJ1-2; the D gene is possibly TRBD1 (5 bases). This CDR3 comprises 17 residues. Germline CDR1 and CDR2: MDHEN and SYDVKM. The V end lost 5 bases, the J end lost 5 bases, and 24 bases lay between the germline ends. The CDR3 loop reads CASSPKRGVRNSYGYTF. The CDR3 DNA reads TGTGCCAGCAGTCCTAAGAGAGGGGTTCGTAACAGTTATGGCTACACCTTC.

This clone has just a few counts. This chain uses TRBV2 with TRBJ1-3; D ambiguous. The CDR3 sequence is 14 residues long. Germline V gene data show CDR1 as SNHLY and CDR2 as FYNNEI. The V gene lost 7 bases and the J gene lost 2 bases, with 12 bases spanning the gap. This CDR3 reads CASTESGAGNTIYF. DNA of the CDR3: TGTGCCAGCACCGAGAGCGGGGCTGGAAACACCATATATTTT.

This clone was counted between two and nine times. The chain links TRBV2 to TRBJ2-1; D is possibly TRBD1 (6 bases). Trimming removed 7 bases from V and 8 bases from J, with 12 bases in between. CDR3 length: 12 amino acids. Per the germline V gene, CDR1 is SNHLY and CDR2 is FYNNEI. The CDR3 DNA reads TGTGCCAGCACCCGAGAGGGGGATGAGCAGTTCTTC. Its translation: CASTREGDEQFF.

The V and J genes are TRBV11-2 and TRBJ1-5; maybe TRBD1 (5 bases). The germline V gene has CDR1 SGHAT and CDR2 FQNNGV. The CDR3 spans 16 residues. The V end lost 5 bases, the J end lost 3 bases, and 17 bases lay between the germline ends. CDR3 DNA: TGTGCCAGCAGCGGCGGGGGGTCTGGCCCCAATCAGCCCCAGCATTTT. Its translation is CASSGGGSGPNQPQHF.

CDR3 sequence: CATGGEGKDTDTQYF. The DNA for the CDR3 is TGTGCCACCGGCGGAGAGGGCAAGGACACAGATACGCAGTATTTT. The V and J genes are TRBV15 and TRBJ2-3, with D maybe TRBD2 (5 bases). Germline V lookup: CDR1 LNHNV, CDR2 YYDKDF (reference sequence). This CDR3 has 15 residues. V was shortened by 8 bases and J by 2 bases, with 17 bases between the two germline ends. Using reference TRBV15 and TRBJ2-3 for the parts outside the CDR3, the full variable domain is DAMVIQNPRYQVTQFGKPVTLSCSQTLNHNVMYWYQQKSSQAPKLLFHYYDKDFNNEADTPDNFQSRRPNTSFCFLDIRSPGLGDTAMYLCATGGEGKDTDTQYFGPGTRLTVL.

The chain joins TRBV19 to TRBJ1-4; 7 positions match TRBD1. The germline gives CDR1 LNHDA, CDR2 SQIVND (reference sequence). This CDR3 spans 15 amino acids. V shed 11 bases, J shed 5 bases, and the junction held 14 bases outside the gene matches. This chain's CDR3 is CAPDEGARLNEKLFF. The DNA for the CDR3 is TGTGCCCCAGACGAGGGGGCCCGCCTGAATGAAAAACTGTTTTTT.

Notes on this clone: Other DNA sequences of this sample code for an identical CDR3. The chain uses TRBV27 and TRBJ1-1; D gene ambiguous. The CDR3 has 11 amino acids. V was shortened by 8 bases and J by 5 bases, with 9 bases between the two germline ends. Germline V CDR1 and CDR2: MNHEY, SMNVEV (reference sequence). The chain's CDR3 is CASRLGTEAFF. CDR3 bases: TGTGCCAGCCGACTGGGGACTGAAGCTTTCTTT.

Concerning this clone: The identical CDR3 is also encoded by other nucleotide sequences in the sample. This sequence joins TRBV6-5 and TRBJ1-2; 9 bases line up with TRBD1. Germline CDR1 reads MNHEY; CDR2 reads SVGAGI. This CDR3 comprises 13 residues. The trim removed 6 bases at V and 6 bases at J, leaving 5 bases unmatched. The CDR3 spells CASSSQGADGYTF. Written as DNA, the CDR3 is TGTGCCAGCAGCTCACAGGGGGCTGATGGCTACACCTTC.

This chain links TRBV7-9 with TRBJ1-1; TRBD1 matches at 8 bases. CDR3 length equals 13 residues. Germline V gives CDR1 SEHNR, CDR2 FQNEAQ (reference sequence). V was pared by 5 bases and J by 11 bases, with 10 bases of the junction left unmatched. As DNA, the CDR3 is TGTGCCAGCAGCCCGGCAGGGGGCGTGAAGGCTTTCTTT. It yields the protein CASSPAGGVKAFF.

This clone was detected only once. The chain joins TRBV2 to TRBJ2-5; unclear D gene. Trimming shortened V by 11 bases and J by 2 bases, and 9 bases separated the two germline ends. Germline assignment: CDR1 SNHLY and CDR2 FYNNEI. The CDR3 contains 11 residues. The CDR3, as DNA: TGTGCCGGATGGAGTCAAGAGACCCAGTACTTC. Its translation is CAGWSQETQYF.

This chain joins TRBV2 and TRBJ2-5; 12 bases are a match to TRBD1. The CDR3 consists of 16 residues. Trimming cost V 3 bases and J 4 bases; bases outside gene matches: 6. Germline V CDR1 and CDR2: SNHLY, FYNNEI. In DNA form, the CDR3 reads TGTGCCAGCAGTGATTCCGGGACAGGGGGCGGAGAGACCCAGTACTTC. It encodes CASSDSGTGGGETQYF.

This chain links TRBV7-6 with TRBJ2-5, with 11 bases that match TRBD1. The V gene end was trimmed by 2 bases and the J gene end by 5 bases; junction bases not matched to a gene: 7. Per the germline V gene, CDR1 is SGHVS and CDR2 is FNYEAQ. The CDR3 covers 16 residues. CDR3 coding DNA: TGTGCCAGCAGCTTACGGACAGGGGGCAAGTTCGAGACCCAGTACTTC. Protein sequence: CASSLRTGGKFETQYF.

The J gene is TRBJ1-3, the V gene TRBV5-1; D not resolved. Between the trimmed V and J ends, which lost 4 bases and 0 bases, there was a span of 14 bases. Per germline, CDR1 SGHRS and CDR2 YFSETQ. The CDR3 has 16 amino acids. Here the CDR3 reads CASSEWEGSSGNTIYF. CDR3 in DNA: TGCGCCAGCAGCGAATGGGAGGGATCCTCTGGAAACACCATATATTTT.

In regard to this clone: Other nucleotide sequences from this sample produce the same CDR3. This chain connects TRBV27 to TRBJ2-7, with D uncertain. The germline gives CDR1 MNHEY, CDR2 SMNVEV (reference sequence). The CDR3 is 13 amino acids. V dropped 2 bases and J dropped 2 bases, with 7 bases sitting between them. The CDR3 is CASSLGTTYEQYF. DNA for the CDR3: TGTGCCAGCAGTTTAGGCACTACCTACGAGCAGTACTTC.

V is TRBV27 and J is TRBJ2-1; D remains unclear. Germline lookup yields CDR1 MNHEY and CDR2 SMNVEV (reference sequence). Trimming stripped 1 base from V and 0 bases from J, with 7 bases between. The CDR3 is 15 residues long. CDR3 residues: CASSLYIASYNEQFF. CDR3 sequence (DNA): TGTGCCAGCAGTTTATACATCGCCTCCTACAATGAGCAGTTCTTC.

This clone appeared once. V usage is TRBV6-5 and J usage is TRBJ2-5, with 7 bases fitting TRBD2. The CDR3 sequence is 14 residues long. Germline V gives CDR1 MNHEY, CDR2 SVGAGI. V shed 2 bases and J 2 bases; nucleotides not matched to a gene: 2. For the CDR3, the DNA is TGTGCCAGCAGTTACCCGGGGGGACAAGAGACCCAGTACTTC. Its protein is CASSYPGGQETQYF.

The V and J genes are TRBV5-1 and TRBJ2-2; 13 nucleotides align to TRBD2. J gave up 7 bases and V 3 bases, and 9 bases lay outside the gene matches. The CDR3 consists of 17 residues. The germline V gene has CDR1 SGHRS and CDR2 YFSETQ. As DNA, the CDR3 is TGCGCCAGCAGCTCAATTGGACTAGCGGGAGTAGACGGGGAGCTGTTTTTT. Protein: CASSSIGLAGVDGELFF.

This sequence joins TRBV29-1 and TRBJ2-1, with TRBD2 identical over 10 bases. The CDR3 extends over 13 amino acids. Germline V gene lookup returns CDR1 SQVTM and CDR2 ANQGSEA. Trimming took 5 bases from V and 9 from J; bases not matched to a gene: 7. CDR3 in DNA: TGCAGCGTTCTACTAGCGGGACTCAGTGAGCAGTTCTTC. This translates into CSVLLAGLSEQFF.